These 27 T cell receptor beta chains originate from one sample sequenced in a study of blood T cell repertoires in COVID-19. The data were produced by immunoSEQ multiplex PCR, yet TCRdb's version contains in-frame clones alone and is incomplete. Of tens of thousands of clones in the sample, 90% were seen once. Sequencing was carried out using peripheral blood. These receptors came from a man aged 45-60 years with COVID-19, enrolled during active disease.

The chain links TRBV4-3 to TRBJ2-1, with 11 bases that match TRBD2. Unmatched junction bases numbered 20, after V lost 3 bases and J lost 10 bases. The CDR3 covers 19 residues. The germline CDR1 and CDR2 sequences are LGHNA and YSLEER. Written as DNA, the CDR3 is TGCGCCAGCAGCCAGGCTCCCGTAATTAGCGGGAGGGCCGGAAGGGAGCAGTTCTTC. It codes for CASSQAPVISGRAGREQFF.

V is TRBV2 and J is TRBJ1-5, with a tentative D call TRBD1 (5 bases). The V and J ends lost 3 bases and 6 bases respectively, with 15 bases between them. The CDR3 runs 15 residues. CDR1 and CDR2 from the germline V gene are SNHLY and FYNNEI. CDR3 amino acids: CASSEPRADSQPQHF. The CDR3 region has the DNA TGTGCCAGCAGTGAGCCCCGGGCCGACAGTCAGCCCCAGCATTTT. The full variable domain, in which reference TRBV2 and TRBJ1-5 provide the parts outside the CDR3, is EPEVTQTPSHQVTQMGQEVILRCVPISNHLYFYWYRQILGQKVEFLVSFYNNEISEKSEIFDDQFSVERPDGSNFTLKIRSTKLEDSAMYFCASSEPRADSQPQHFGDGTRLSIL.

This clone qualifies as medium-sized. The rearrangement joins TRBV2 to TRBJ2-7, with unresolved D. Germline assignment: CDR1 SNHLY and CDR2 FYNNEI. The CDR3 contains 13 residues. V lost 6 bases to trimming and J lost 2 bases, with 11 bases between them. The CDR3 here is CASSTRVTYEQYF. In DNA form, the CDR3 reads TGTGCCAGCAGCACCCGGGTTACCTACGAGCAGTACTTC.

This chain links TRBV7-2 with TRBJ1-6, with 7 bases matching TRBD1. The CDR3 length is 15 residues. The junction had 9 bases not matched to a gene; V was cut back by 4 bases and J by 9 bases. The germline V gene encodes CDR1 SGHTA and CDR2 FQGNSA. The CDR3 nucleotides read TGTGCCAGCAGCTCGCGACAGGGTCAAATTTCACCCCTCCACTTT. Protein: CASSSRQGQISPLHF.

This clone was observed a handful of times. The CDR3 spells CASRQTRNTGELFF. The CDR3 nucleotides are TGTGCCAGCAGACAGACCCGGAACACCGGGGAGCTGTTTTTT. V usage is TRBV7-9 and J usage is TRBJ2-2; D gene uncertain. V lost 6 bases and J lost 1, with 9 bases in between. There are 14 residues in the CDR3. Germline V gene data show CDR1 as SEHNR and CDR2 as FQNEAQ (reference sequence).

CDR3 amino acids: CASSLLTGQETQYF. As DNA, the CDR3 is TGCGCCAGCAGCTTGCTAACGGGACAAGAGACCCAGTACTTC. This chain links TRBV5-1 with TRBJ2-5, with a tentative D call TRBD2 (5 bases). The length of the CDR3 is 14 residues. Germline loops: CDR1 SGHRS, CDR2 YFSETQ. V gave up 1 base and J gave up 2 bases, with 9 bases separating them.

The chain links TRBV9 to TRBJ2-6, with 10 bases matching TRBD1. Germline-derived CDR1 and CDR2 are SGDLS and YYNGEE. The V segment lost 3 bases and the J segment 1 base; nucleotides outside the gene matches: 10. The CDR3 has 19 residues. The CDR3 sequence is CASSAAGTGVTSGANVLTF. CDR3 sequence (DNA): TGTGCCAGCAGCGCCGCCGGGACAGGGGTTACATCTGGGGCCAACGTCCTGACTTTC. Filled out from reference TRBV9 and TRBJ2-6, the complete variable domain reads DSGVTQTPKHLITATGQRVTLRCSPRSGDLSVYWYQQSLDQGLQFLIQYYNGEERAKGNILERFSAQQFPDLHSELNLSSLELGDSALYFCASSAAGTGVTSGANVLTFGAGSRLTVL.

The chain employs TRBV5-8 and TRBJ1-1; D is perhaps TRBD1 (6 bases). The germline V gene has CDR1 SGHTS and CDR2 YDEGEE. Trimming removed 0 bases at V and 1 base at J, with 7 bases between. The CDR3 loop spans 14 amino acids. The CDR3 DNA sequence: TGTGCCAGCAGCTTGGACAGGGCGAACACTGAAGCTTTCTTT. Its protein product is CASSLDRANTEAFF. The full variable domain, rest sourced from reference TRBV5-8 and TRBJ1-1, is EAGVTQSPTHLIKTRGQQATLRCSPISGHTSVYWYQQALGLGLQFLLWYDEGEERNRGNFPPRFSGRQFPNYSSELNVNALELEDSALYLCASSLDRANTEAFFGQGTRLTVV.

The table lists this clone with a count of one. The chain links TRBV6-6 to TRBJ1-4, with 10 bases identical to TRBD1. The J segment lost 8 bases and the V segment lost 6 bases, leaving 6 bases of the junction unmatched. Germline V gene data show CDR1 as MNHNY and CDR2 as SVGAGI (reference sequence). This CDR3 has 14 residues. The CDR3 DNA sequence: TGTGCCAGCAGCCCGACAGGGGGCGGGGAAAAACTGTTTTTT. Translated, it gives CASSPTGGGEKLFF.

This chain links TRBV20-1 with TRBJ2-1, with 7 positions matching TRBD2. The CDR3 covers 15 residues. Per the germline V gene, CDR1 is DFQATT and CDR2 is SNEGSKA (reference sequence). V shed 3 bases and J 7 bases; nucleotides not matched to a gene: 12. CDR3 residues: CSASTAGPWRNEQFF. As DNA, the CDR3 is TGCAGTGCTAGTACAGCGGGACCTTGGAGGAATGAGCAGTTCTTC.

This clone appeared once. The rearrangement joins TRBV11-2 to TRBJ2-1, with D perhaps matching TRBD2 (6 bases). CDR3 length: 11 residues. Germline CDR1 is SGHAT and CDR2 is FQNNGV. V lost 5 bases, J lost 11 bases, and 10 bases lay in between. The CDR3 DNA reads TGTGCCAGCAGCGATCTAGCGCAGCAGTTCTTC. Its protein product is CASSDLAQQFF.

V usage is TRBV20-1 and J usage is TRBJ1-1; no definite D call. The CDR3 has 11 amino acids. CDR1 is DFQATT and CDR2 is SNEGSKA in the germline V gene (reference sequence). The V gene lost 3 bases and the J gene lost 13 bases, with 15 bases spanning the gap. DNA for the CDR3: TGCAGTGCTAGTTCCTTGGATTCGGGTTTCTTT. It is translated as CSASSLDSGFF.

Concerning this clone: The junction departs from germline at one end; a sequencing error may be responsible. The chain joins TRBV28 to TRBJ2-2; 7 nucleotides line up with TRBD2. Looked up from germline, CDR1 is MDHEN and CDR2 is SYDVKM. The CDR3 contains 15 residues. The CDR3 is CASSTPSGGSGGLFF. As DNA, the CDR3 is TGTGCCAGCAGTACCCCATCCGGGGGGAGTGGGGGGCTGTTTTTT. The entire variable domain, with the rest obtained from reference TRBV28 and TRBJ2-2, is as follows: DVKVTQSSRYLVKRTGEKVFLECVQDMDHENMFWYRQDPGLGLRLIYFSYDVKMKEKGDIPEGYSVSREKKERFSLILESASTNQTSMYLCASSTPSGGSGGLFFGEGSRLTVL.

This CDR3 is CASSYLNRGEKLFF. DNA for the CDR3: TGTGCCAGCAGTTACTTGAATCGGGGTGAAAAACTGTTTTTT. The chain combines TRBV6-5 with TRBJ1-4, with D unclear. V was pared by 1 base and J by 7 bases, with 10 bases between. Germline lookup yields CDR1 MNHEY and CDR2 SVGAGI. The CDR3 extends over 14 amino acids.

This clone was detected only once. The CDR3 here is CASSVPRDRGTGELFF. CDR3 bases: TGTGCCAGCAGTGTCCCCCGGGACAGGGGTACCGGGGAGCTGTTTTTT. The chain links TRBV2 to TRBJ2-2; 10 nucleotides align to TRBD1. The CDR3 loop spans 16 amino acids. V shed 4 bases, J shed 5 bases, and the junction held 7 bases outside the gene matches. Per germline, CDR1 SNHLY and CDR2 FYNNEI.

The chain is built from TRBV6-4 and TRBJ2-1; D is possibly TRBD2 (5 bases). The CDR3 contains 12 residues. Deletions cut 5 bases from V and 8 bases from J, with 10 bases between. Germline CDR1 and CDR2: MRHNA and SNTAGT. CDR3 sequence reads: CASSKGRDEQFF. The CDR3 DNA follows: TGTGCCAGCAGTAAAGGGCGGGATGAGCAGTTCTTC.

The chain couples TRBV6-5 to TRBJ2-7, with a possible D match to TRBD2 (7 bases). V lost 10 bases, J lost 6 bases, and 16 bases lay in between. Germline lookup yields CDR1 MNHEY and CDR2 SVGAGI. This CDR3 is built from 12 residues. CDR3 nucleotide sequence: TGTGCCACCCAGGAGGGGGGGTCCGAGCAGTACTTC. It is translated as CATQEGGSEQYF.

The rearrangement uses TRBV4-1 and TRBJ2-7; 9 nucleotides line up with TRBD1. Trimming took 6 bases from V and 4 from J; bases not matched to a gene: 4. Germline lookup yields CDR1 MGHRA and CDR2 YSYEKL. The CDR3 is made up of 13 amino acids. The CDR3 nucleotides are TGCGCCAGCAGGGGGACAGGGTTGTACGAGCAGTACTTC. It specifies CASRGTGLYEQYF.

The chain recombines TRBV7-9 with TRBJ1-1; 9 bases agree with TRBD1. The CDR3 contains 13 residues. The V gene's germline CDR1 is SEHNR and CDR2 FQNEAQ (reference sequence). The junction had 3 bases not matched to a gene; V was cut back by 5 bases and J by 5 bases. CDR3 nucleotide sequence: TGTGCCAGCAGCCGACAGGGGGGGACTGAAGCTTTCTTT. Translating it yields CASSRQGGTEAFF.

The genes are TRBV3-1 (or the pseudogene TRBV3-2) and TRBJ2-7; TRBD2 might be the D (5 bases). V lost 4 bases, J lost 6 bases, and 19 bases lay in between. The CDR3 loop spans 15 amino acids. Germline loops: CDR1 LGHDT, CDR2 YNNKEL (reference sequence). The CDR3 here is CASSPDGGPLREQYF. DNA of the CDR3: TGTGCCAGCAGCCCCGACGGCGGGCCCCTCCGCGAGCAGTACTTC.

The chain links TRBV27 to TRBJ2-3, with a tentative D call TRBD1 (6 bases). The V gene's germline CDR1 is MNHEY and CDR2 SMNVEV (reference sequence). V gave up 3 bases and J gave up 3 bases, with 10 bases separating them. This CDR3 has 14 residues. The CDR3 DNA is TGTGCCAGCAGTTTCGACAGGACGACAGATACGCAGTATTTT. It codes for CASSFDRTTDTQYF.

The chain recombines TRBV11-2 with TRBJ2-2; TRBD1 might be the D (5 bases). The V gene's germline CDR1 is SGHAT and CDR2 FQNNGV. The CDR3 has 14 residues. With 5 bases removed from V and 1 base from J, the gap between germline ends came to 8 bases. The CDR3 nucleotides are TGTGCCAGCAGCCCTGACAGGAACACCGGGGAGCTGTTTTTT. It encodes CASSPDRNTGELFF.

A single count supports this clone. The rearrangement links TRBV28 to TRBJ2-2; 14 bases align to TRBD2. The CDR3 length is 16 residues. Germline V gene lookup returns CDR1 MDHEN and CDR2 SYDVKM. V lost 4 bases, J lost 6 bases, and 4 bases stayed unmatched. The DNA of the CDR3 is TGTGCCAGCAGTTGGGGACTAGCGGGAGCCCCCGGGGAGCTGTTTTTT. Translated, it gives CASSWGLAGAPGELFF.

The chain employs TRBV5-8 and TRBJ1-5; D is undetermined. The CDR3 runs 15 residues. Germline V gene sequence: CDR1 SGHTS, CDR2 YDEGEE. V lost 4 bases and J lost 1, with 12 bases in between. The CDR3 DNA reads as TGTGCCAGCAGCCCCTGGAGGGTAAGCAATCAGCCCCAGCATTTT. This gives the protein CASSPWRVSNQPQHF.

V and J are TRBV6-5 and TRBJ1-6; TRBD1 matches at 7 bases. After removal of 9 bases from V and 5 bases from J, the junction contained 7 bases not matched to a gene. Germline assignment: CDR1 MNHEY and CDR2 SVGAGI. The CDR3 has 14 residues. The CDR3 nucleotides are TGTGCCAGTAGGGGACAGCTCGATAATTCACCCCTCCACTTT. This sequence encodes CASRGQLDNSPLHF.

The rearrangement uses TRBV20-1 and TRBJ2-1; D possibly corresponds to TRBD1 (6 bases). Per the germline V gene, CDR1 is DFQATT and CDR2 is SNEGSKA (reference sequence). The CDR3 is 12 amino acids. V dropped 3 bases and J dropped 8 bases, with 11 bases sitting between them. CDR3 protein: CSASKTGYEQFF. The CDR3 nucleotides are TGCAGTGCTAGTAAAACAGGGTATGAGCAGTTCTTC.

The rearrangement joins TRBV4-3 to TRBJ1-1; D ambiguous. Trimming stripped 0 bases from V and 4 bases from J, with 6 bases between. The CDR3 covers 13 residues. The germline CDR1 and CDR2 sequences are LGHNA and YSLEER. The CDR3 loop is CASSQDVSTEAFF. Here the CDR3 DNA reads TGCGCCAGCAGCCAAGATGTCTCCACTGAAGCTTTCTTT.